This record covers a single T cell receptor (beta chain). This CDR3 contains 17 residues. The V and J ends lost 3 bases and 1 base, in that order; junction bases with no gene match: 9. The germline V gene encodes CDR1 SGHNT and CDR2 YENEEA. Repertoires were generated with immunoSEQ multiplex PCR, while TCRdb's copy carries only in-frame clones and drops some. This sample has over 65,000 clones, with 88% found just once. The data originate from a study of T cell responses to AZD1222 COVID-19 vaccine. The V gene is TRBV11-3, the J gene TRBJ2-3, with 8 bases identical to TRBD2. Material: peripheral blood, obtained 28 days after the second AZD1222 dose. The origin of this receptor is an adult who received the AZD1222 COVID-19 vaccine. CDR3 sequence (DNA): TGTGCCAGCAGCTTGTCGATAGCGGGATTCGGCACAGATACGCAGTATTTT. This gives the protein CASSLSIAGFGTDTQYF. Together with reference TRBV11-3 and TRBJ2-3, the CDR3 gives the full variable domain: EAGVVQSPRYKIIEKKQPVAFWCNPISGHNTLYWYLQNLGQGPELLIRYENEEAVDDSQLPKDRFSAERLKGVDSTLKIQPAELGDSAVYLCASSLSIAGFGTDTQYFGPGTRLTVL.